This TCR beta chain was sequenced for a study of CD8+ T cells in alopecia areata. Points from the study as a whole: Scalp samples also yield sequences from resident alphabeta T cells of normal skin. An increase in clonality over normal scalp was evident in lesional scalp, especially alopecia totalis/universalis. Shared TCR sequences were less clear between patients than in mice, possibly partly from HLA diversity.

Germline V CDR1 and CDR2: SQVTM, ANQGSEA. This CDR3 contains 15 residues. V gave up 6 bases and J gave up 0 bases; unmatched junction bases: 7. CD4+ and CD8+ T cells were sorted from PBMCs stained for CD3, CD4 and CD8. Sequencing used cDNA as its template, made by extracting RNA and reverse transcribing it. Generated by immunoSEQ multiplex PCR, the TCRdb table keeps only in-frame clones and is missing some. The sample shows roughly 100,000 clones, less than 70% of them seen only once. In this sample, this clone turned up a few times. The target antigen is unknown. Sequencing used CD4+ T cells sorted from blood. V and J are TRBV29-1 and TRBJ2-2; TRBD1 aligns across 7 bases. The TCR sequence derives from a human donor in good health. CDR3 sequence (DNA): TGCAGCGTGAAAGAGGGGGCCGCGAACACCGGGGAGCTGTTTTTT. Encoded protein: CSVKEGAANTGELFF.